Described below is a single TCR beta chain sequence and its context. This sample was taken from a study of blood T cells in healthy people across ages. For the second PCR, which ran for about 6 to 11 cycles, a sample-barcoded 5' primer and a J-beta primer mix were used. TCRdb called the 5' RACE reads again in MiXCR, with one record for every CDR3 protein. The sample yields roughly 1,300,000 distinct CDR3 sequences, approximately 59% seen once. The sequenced sample consisted of blood. This TCR was recovered from a man aged 18 to 35 in good health.

The CDR3 DNA sequence: TGCGCCAGCAGCCACCGCTCTGGGGCCAACGTCCTGACTTTC. This codes for CASSHRSGANVLTF. J is TRBJ2-6 and V is TRBV4-3, with D uncertain. The CDR3 runs to 14 residues. The ends were cut back, 3 bases at V and 0 bases at J, with 3 bases in the middle. Germline values: CDR1 LGHNA, CDR2 YSLEER.